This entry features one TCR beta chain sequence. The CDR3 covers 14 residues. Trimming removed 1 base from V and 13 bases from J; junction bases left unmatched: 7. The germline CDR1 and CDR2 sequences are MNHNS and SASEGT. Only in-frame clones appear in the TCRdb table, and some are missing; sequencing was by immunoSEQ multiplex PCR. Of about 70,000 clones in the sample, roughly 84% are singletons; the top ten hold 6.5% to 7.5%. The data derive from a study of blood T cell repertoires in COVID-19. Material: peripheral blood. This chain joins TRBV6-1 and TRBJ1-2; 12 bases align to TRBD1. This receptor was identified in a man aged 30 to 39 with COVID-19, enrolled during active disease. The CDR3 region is CASSEGGQGARRTF. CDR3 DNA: TGTGCCAGCAGTGAAGGGGGACAGGGGGCGAGGCGCACCTTC.